This T cell receptor beta chain was found in a study of radiotherapy plus CTLA-4 blockade in lung cancer. The CDR3 extends over 15 amino acids. CDR1 is LNHNV, CDR2 YYDKDF, per germline (reference sequence). Trimming removed 0 bases from V and 5 bases from J, with 11 bases in between. The protocol was immunoSEQ multiplex PCR, while the TCRdb copy is restricted to in-frame clones and leaves out a portion. This sample has 120,000 or so clones; about 83% occur once, and the top ten carry over 4%. This TCR came from a human donor with non-small cell lung cancer who had a partial response to radiotherapy plus ipilimumab. This specimen was peripheral blood, taken from a patient treated with radiotherapy plus ipilimumab. This chain links TRBV15 with TRBJ2-1; tentative D call: TRBD1 (5 bases). The CDR3 is CATSRDQGSDNEQFF. As DNA, the CDR3 is TGTGCCACCAGCAGAGACCAGGGATCGGACAATGAGCAGTTCTTC. Variable domain in full (rest from reference TRBV15 and TRBJ2-1): DAMVIQNPRYQVTQFGKPVTLSCSQTLNHNVMYWYQQKSSQAPKLLFHYYDKDFNNEADTPDNFQSRRPNTSFCFLDIRSPGLGDTAMYLCATSRDQGSDNEQFFGPGTRLTVL.